This T cell receptor (beta chain) was sequenced during a study of blood T cell repertoires in COVID-19. Measured with immunoSEQ multiplex PCR; TCRdb has only the in-frame clones, and not every one. The sample consists of fewer than 300,000 clones, around 83% of them appearing once. The study recruited people aged 18 to 89 years across some 23 US areas. No more than 2 weeks before study entry, exposed participants had met a case of COVID-19. Trimming left V 5 bases short and J 10 bases short, with 17 bases between. The V gene's germline CDR1 is KGHSH and CDR2 LQKENI. CDR3 length: 13 amino acids. Material for sequencing was PBMCs or T cells enriched from blood (not recorded which). The chain carries TRBV18 and TRBJ1-1; D is undetermined. This TCR was sampled from a man aged 40-49 years who had been exposed to COVID-19. CDR3 nucleotide sequence: TGTGCCAGCTCAGTTGTTCAGGAGGGCCGAGCTTTCTTT. Translating gives CASSVVQEGRAFF.